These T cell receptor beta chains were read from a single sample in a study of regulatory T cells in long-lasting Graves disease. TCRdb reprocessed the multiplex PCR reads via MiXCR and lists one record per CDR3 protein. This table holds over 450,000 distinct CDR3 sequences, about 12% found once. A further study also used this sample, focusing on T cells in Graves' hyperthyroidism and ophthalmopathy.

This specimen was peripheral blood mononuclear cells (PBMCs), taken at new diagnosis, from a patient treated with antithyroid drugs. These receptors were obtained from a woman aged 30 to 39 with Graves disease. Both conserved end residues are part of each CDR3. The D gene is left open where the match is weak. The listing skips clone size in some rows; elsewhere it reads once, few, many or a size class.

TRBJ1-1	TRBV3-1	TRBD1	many	TGTGCCAGCAGCCAGTCGGACAGGGAAAATGAAGCTTTCTTT	CASSQSDRENEAFF
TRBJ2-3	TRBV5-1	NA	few	TGCGCCAGCGCCGGCTCACTCAGCACAGATACGCAGTATTTT	CASAGSLSTDTQYF
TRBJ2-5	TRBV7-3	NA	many	TGTGCCAGCAGCTTAACTAGACAAGAGACCCAGTACTTC	CASSLTRQETQYF
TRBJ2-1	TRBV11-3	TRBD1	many	TGTGCCAGCAGCCAGGGACAGACGCCTAACAATGAGCAGTTCTTC	CASSQGQTPNNEQFF
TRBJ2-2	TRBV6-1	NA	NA	TGTGCCAGCAGTGCCCAGGGTCTCGCCGGGGAGCTGTTTTTT	CASSAQGLAGELFF
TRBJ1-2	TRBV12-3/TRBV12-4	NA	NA	TGTGCCAGCAGTTCCTTTGCCCTCAGGGGCGTAGGGTATGGCTACACCTTC	CASSSFALRGVGYGYTF
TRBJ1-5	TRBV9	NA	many	TGTGCCAGCAGCACCGACAGCTCGGGTTCTCAGCCCCAGCATTTT	CASSTDSSGSQPQHF
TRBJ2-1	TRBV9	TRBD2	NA	TGTGCCAGCAGCGCCGGACTAGCGGGGCCCTCCTACAATGAGCAGTTCTTC	CASSAGLAGPSYNEQFF
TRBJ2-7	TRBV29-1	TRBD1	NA	TGCAGCGTTATGTCAGGGGGAAATCTCAATGAGCAGTACTTC	CSVMSGGNLNEQYF
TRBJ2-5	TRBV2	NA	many	TGTGCCAGCAGTACATTCCGCGGGACACACCAAGAGACCCAGTACTTC	CASSTFRGTHQETQYF
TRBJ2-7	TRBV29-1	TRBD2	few	TGCAGCGTTGCCGGACTAGCGGGAGGTCCCACCTACGAGCAGTACTTC	CSVAGLAGGPTYEQYF
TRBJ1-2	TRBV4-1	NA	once	TGCGCCAGCAGCTCGATAGGAAGTGGGCTTGATGGCTGCACCTTC	CASSSIGSGLDGCTF
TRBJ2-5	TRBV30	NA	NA	TGTGCCTGGAGTCCCCGGGCCCAAGAGACCCAGTACTTC	CAWSPRAQETQYF
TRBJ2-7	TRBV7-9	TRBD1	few	TGTGCCAGCAGACCGACAGGGTACTCCTACGAGCAGTACTTC	CASRPTGYSYEQYF
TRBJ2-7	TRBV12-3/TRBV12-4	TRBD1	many	TGTGCCAGCACGGTCCAGACAGGGGGCGAGCAGTACTTC	CASTVQTGGEQYF
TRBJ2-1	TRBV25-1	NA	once	TGTGCCAGCAGTGTCAAGGGGCCTTACAATGAGCAGTTCTTC	CASSVKGPYNEQFF
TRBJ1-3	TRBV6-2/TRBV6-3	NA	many	TGTGCCAGCAGTTCTCCTGGTGGGCAGCACTCTGGAAACACCATATATTTT	CASSSPGGQHSGNTIYF
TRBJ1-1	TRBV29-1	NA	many	TGCAGCGTGACGGTGAACACTGAAGCTTTCTTT	CSVTVNTEAFF
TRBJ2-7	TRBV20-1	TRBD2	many	TGCAGTGCTAGCACCGGGACTAGCGTCTCCTACGAGCAGTACTTC	CSASTGTSVSYEQYF
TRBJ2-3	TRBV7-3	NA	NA	TGTGCCAGCAGCTCGGAGCGGGCCCCAGATACGCAGTATTTT	CASSSERAPDTQYF
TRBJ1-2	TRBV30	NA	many	TGTGCCTGGAGTGTATCGGGGTTATATGGCTACACCTTC	CAWSVSGLYGYTF
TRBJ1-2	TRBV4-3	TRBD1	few	TGCGCCAGCAGCCAAGGAATGGAGGGGGCGATGAACTATGGCTACACCTTC	CASSQGMEGAMNYGYTF
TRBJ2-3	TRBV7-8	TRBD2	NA	TGTGCCAGCACCCCCTGGGCGTTAGCGGGAGATACGCAGTATTTT	CASTPWALAGDTQYF
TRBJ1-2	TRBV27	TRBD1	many	TGTGCCAGCAGGACAGGGGAATCCTATGGCTACACCTTC	CASRTGESYGYTF
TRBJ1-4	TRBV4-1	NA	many	TGCGCCAGCAGCCAAGATATTGTAGTTAATGAAAAACTGTTTTTT	CASSQDIVVNEKLFF
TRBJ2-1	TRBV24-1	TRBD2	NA	TGTGCCACCGGGACGGGGTATAGCGGGAGGTTAAATGAGCAGTTCTTC	CATGTGYSGRLNEQFF
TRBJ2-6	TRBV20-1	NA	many	TGCAGTGCTAGCGGGGGTTCTGGGGCCAACGTCCTGACTTTC	CSASGGSGANVLTF
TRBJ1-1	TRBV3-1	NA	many	TGTGCCACCACAACGACGCAGCATGGGACTGAAGCTTTCTTT	CATTTTQHGTEAFF
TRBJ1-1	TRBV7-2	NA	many	TGTGCCAGCAGCTTAGGGTCGTACACTGAAGCTTTCTTT	CASSLGSYTEAFF
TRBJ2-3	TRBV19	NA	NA	TGTGCCAGTAGTATCTCGGACCTCGAGGATACGCAGTATTTT	CASSISDLEDTQYF